This TCR beta chain is drawn from a study of control samples from healthy donors and cancer patients. Sequencing used immunoSEQ multiplex PCR; TCRdb keeps in-frame clones, though not all of them. The data contain fewer than 40,000 clones, roughly 92% of them seen just once; the ten biggest clones take up 1.7%. This CDR3 is built from 13 residues. V lost 6 bases and J 1 base, leaving 9 bases between the germline ends. Sequenced material: PBMCs. The sequence was obtained from a man between 35 and 55 years old with colorectal cancer. The chain has TRBV12-3 or TRBV12-4 and TRBJ1-1; tentative D call: TRBD1 (5 bases). The CDR3 nucleotides read TGTGCCAGCAGGGTGACAGCGAACACTGAAGCTTTCTTT. This translates into CASRVTANTEAFF.